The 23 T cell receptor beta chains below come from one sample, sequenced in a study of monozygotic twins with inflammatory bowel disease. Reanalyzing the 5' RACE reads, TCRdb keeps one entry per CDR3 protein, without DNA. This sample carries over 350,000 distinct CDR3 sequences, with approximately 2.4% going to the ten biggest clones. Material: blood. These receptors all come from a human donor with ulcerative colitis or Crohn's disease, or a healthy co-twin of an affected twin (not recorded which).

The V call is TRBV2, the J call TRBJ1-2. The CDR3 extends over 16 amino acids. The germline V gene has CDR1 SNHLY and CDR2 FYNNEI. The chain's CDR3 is CASSETTTSLNYGYTF. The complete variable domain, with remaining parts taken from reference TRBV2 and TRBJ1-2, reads EPEVTQTPSHQVTQMGQEVILRCVPISNHLYFYWYRQILGQKVEFLVSFYNNEISEKSEIFDDQFSVERPDGSNFTLKIRSTKLEDSAMYFCASSETTTSLNYGYTFGSGTRLTVV.

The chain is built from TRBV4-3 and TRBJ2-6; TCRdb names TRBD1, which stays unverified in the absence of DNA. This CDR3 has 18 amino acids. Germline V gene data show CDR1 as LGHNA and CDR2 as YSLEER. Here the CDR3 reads CASSHLSDRSSGANVLTF.

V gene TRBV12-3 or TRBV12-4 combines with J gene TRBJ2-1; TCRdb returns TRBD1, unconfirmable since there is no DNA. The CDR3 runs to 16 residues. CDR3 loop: CASSLRGDYVVDEQFF.

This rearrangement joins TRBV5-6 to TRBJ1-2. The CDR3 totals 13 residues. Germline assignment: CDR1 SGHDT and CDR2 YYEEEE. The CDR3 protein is CASSLGRNYGYTF. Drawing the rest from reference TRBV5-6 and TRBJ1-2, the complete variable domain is DAGVTQSPTHLIKTRGQQVTLRCSPKSGHDTVSWYQQALGQGPQFIFQYYEEEERQRGNFPDRFSGHQFPNYSSELNVNALLLGDSALYLCASSLGRNYGYTFGSGTRLTVV.

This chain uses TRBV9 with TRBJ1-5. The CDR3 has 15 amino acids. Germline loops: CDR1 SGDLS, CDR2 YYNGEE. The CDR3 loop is CASSGGLDPNQPQHF.

CDR3 protein: CASRSTGSGNSPLHF. V and J are TRBV28 and TRBJ1-6; the D call of TRBD1 rests on TCRdb alone, since no DNA is present to check it. CDR1 and CDR2 from the germline V gene are MDHEN and SYDVKM. This CDR3 is built from 15 residues. The whole variable domain, remainder taken from reference TRBV28 and TRBJ1-6, is DVKVTQSSRYLVKRTGEKVFLECVQDMDHENMFWYRQDPGLGLRLIYFSYDVKMKEKGDIPEGYSVSREKKERFSLILESASTNQTSMYLCASRSTGSGNSPLHFGNGTRLTVT.

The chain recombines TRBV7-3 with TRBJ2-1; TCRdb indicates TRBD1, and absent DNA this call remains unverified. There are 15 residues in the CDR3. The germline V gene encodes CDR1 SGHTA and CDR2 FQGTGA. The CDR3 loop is CASSFLGGANNEQFF.

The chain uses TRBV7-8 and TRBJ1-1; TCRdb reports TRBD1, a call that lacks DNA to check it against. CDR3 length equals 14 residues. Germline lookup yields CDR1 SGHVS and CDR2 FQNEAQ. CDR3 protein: CASSPLGPSTEAFF.

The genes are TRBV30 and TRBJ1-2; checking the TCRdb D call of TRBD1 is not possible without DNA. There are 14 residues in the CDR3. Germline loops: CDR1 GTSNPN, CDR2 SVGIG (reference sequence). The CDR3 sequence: CAWSVLRENYGYTF.

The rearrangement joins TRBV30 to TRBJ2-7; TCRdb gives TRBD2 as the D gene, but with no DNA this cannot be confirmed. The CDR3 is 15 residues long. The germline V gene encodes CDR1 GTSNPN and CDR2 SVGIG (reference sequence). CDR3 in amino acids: CAWSQTSGAPYEQYF.

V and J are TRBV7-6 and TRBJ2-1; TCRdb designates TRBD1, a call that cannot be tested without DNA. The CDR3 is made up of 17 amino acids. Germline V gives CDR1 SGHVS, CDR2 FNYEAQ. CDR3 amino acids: CASSLVTGQGADNEQFF.

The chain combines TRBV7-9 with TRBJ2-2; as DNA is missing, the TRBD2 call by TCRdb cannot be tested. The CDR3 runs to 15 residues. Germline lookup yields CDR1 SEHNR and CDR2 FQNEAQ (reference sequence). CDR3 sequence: CASSLALEGTGELFF.

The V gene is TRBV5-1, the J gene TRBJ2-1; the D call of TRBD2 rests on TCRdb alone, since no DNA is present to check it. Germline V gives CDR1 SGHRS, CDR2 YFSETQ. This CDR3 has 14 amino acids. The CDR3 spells CASSRTTNYNEQFF.

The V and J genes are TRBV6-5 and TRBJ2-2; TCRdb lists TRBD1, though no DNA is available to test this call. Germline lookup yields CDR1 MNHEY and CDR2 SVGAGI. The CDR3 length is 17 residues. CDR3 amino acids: CASSYSGRGVPTGELFF.

The CDR3 region is CSVETEQPQHF. This rearrangement joins TRBV29-1 to TRBJ1-5. Looked up from germline, CDR1 is SQVTM and CDR2 is ANQGSEA. The CDR3 has 11 amino acids.

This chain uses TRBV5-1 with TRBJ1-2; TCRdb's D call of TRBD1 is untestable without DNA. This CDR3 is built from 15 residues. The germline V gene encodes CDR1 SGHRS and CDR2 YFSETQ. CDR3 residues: CASSLDHRVYYGYTF.

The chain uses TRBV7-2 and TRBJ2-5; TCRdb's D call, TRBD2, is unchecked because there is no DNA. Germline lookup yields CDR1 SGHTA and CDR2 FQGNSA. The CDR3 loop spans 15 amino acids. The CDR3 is CASSPRTSLPETQYF.

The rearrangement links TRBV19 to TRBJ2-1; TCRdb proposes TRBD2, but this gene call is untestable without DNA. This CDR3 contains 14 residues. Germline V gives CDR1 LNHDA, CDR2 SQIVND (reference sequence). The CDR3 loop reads CASSKRGGLNEQFF.

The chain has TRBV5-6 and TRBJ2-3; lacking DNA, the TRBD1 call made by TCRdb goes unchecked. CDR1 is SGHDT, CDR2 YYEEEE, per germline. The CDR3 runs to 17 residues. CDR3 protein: CASSYRLGGGRTDTQYF.

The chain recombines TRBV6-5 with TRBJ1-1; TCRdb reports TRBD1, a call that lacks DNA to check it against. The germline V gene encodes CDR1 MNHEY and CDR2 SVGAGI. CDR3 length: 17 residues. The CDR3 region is CASSYSSVGGLNTEAFF.

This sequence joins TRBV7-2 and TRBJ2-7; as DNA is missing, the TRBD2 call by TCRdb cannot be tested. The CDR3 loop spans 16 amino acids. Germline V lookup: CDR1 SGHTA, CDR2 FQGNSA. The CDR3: CASSSDEAGGFYEQYF.

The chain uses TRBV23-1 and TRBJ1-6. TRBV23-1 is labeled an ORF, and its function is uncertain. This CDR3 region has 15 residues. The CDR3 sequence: CASGVRSSYNSPLHF.

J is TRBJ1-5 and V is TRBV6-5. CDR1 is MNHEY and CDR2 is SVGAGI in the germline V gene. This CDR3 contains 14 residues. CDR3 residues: CASSYGSSNQPQHF.